Shown below are 20 T cell receptor beta chains from a single sample sequenced in a study of cytomegalovirus exposure and HLA in healthy donors. The study ran its PCR with 60 Vbeta and 13 Jbeta primers. Sequenced by immunoSEQ multiplex PCR; TCRdb stores in-frame clones only, minus some. The sample holds roughly 35,000 clones. The sample was PBMCs. These receptor sequences come from a middle-aged woman in good health and CMV-seropositive.

The chain employs TRBV15 and TRBJ1-2; 9 bases agree with TRBD1. There are 15 residues in the CDR3. Germline V gene data show CDR1 as LNHNV and CDR2 as YYDKDF (reference sequence). Trimming removed 2 bases from V and 2 bases from J; junction bases left unmatched: 3. Here the CDR3 reads CATSRTGTGNYGYTF. In DNA form, the CDR3 reads TGTGCCACCAGCAGAACCGGGACAGGGAACTATGGCTACACCTTC.

The chain joins TRBV6-5 to TRBJ1-5; TRBD1 aligns across 7 bases. The junction had 9 bases not matched to a gene; V was cut back by 5 bases and J by 5 bases. Germline CDR1 MNHEY, CDR2 SVGAGI. The CDR3 is made up of 15 amino acids. The CDR3 loop is CASSANRGVHQPQHF. DNA for the CDR3: TGTGCCAGCAGTGCCAACAGGGGAGTTCATCAGCCCCAGCATTTT.

Details on this clone: Different DNA sequences within this sample yield the same CDR3. The chain couples TRBV7-8 to TRBJ1-5; TRBD1 agrees at 11 bases. The CDR3 spans 15 residues. The V segment lost 5 bases and the J segment 5 bases; nucleotides outside the gene matches: 5. The germline V gene encodes CDR1 SGHVS and CDR2 FQNEAQ. The CDR3 protein is CASSAWTGGDQPQHF. Here the CDR3 DNA reads TGTGCCAGCAGCGCTTGGACAGGGGGCGATCAGCCCCAGCATTTT.

The J gene is TRBJ1-2, the V gene TRBV5-1; D call uncertain. The CDR3 covers 14 residues. Trimming removed 4 bases from V and 2 bases from J, with 12 bases in between. Germline V gene sequence: CDR1 SGHRS, CDR2 YFSETQ. The CDR3 DNA is TGCGCCAGCAGCGGCGAGGGAAGGAACTATGGCTACACCTTC. It is translated as CASSGEGRNYGYTF.

The CDR3 sequence is CASSTTTGGGYGYTF. The CDR3 DNA follows: TGTGCCAGCAGCACAACAACAGGGGGCGGCTATGGCTACACCTTC. The chain carries TRBV7-2 and TRBJ1-2; 9 positions agree with TRBD1. The CDR3 has 15 residues. With 5 bases clipped from V and 4 bases from J, the junction kept 8 bases outside the gene matches. Germline CDR1 reads SGHTA; CDR2 reads FQGNSA.

The J gene is TRBJ2-7, the V gene TRBV5-1; D might be TRBD1 (7 bases). Germline values: CDR1 SGHRS, CDR2 YFSETQ. The CDR3 has 14 amino acids. With 5 bases removed from V and 5 bases from J, the gap between germline ends came to 17 bases. CDR3 sequence: CASSPSGGWNEQYF. DNA for the CDR3: TGCGCCAGCAGTCCATCAGGGGGGTGGAACGAGCAGTACTTC.

The chain is built from TRBV9 and TRBJ2-7; a weak D match, TRBD2 (6 bases). Trimming removed 0 bases at V and 6 bases at J, with 16 bases between. The germline CDR1 and CDR2 sequences are SGDLS and YYNGEE. The CDR3 has 15 amino acids. The CDR3 DNA follows: TGTGCCAGCAGCGTAGATTCCGGGACTTACGGCGAGCAGTACTTC. The encoded protein is CASSVDSGTYGEQYF.

The rearrangement links TRBV19 to TRBJ1-2; the D is unclear. V lost 3 bases to trimming and J lost 7 bases, with 21 bases between them. Germline loops: CDR1 LNHDA, CDR2 SQIVND (reference sequence). CDR3 size: 16 residues. The CDR3 nucleotides read TGTGCCAGTAGTATCGGATCTGGGAGGTTTACAAGTGGCTACACCTTC. This translates into CASSIGSGRFTSGYTF.

The chain combines TRBV10-2 with TRBJ1-6; D gene unclear. Germline V gives CDR1 WSHSY, CDR2 SAAADI. Trimming left V 6 bases short and J 10 bases short, with 10 bases between. The CDR3 covers 12 residues. This CDR3 is CASSLGGSPLHF. CDR3 DNA: TGCGCCAGCAGCCTGGGAGGCTCACCCCTCCACTTT.

The chain uses TRBV5-4 and TRBJ2-5; tentative D call: TRBD1 (5 bases). The CDR3 has 14 amino acids. Germline V gene sequence: CDR1 SGHNT, CDR2 YYREEE (reference sequence). V was trimmed by 0 bases and J by 0 bases, leaving 6 bases between them. CDR3 sequence (DNA): TGTGCCAGCAGCTTGGCAGGGAACCAAGAGACCCAGTACTTC. As protein: CASSLAGNQETQYF.

The rearrangement joins TRBV5-4 to TRBJ1-2, with D perhaps TRBD1 (5 bases). Trimming cost V 4 bases and J 5 bases, with 21 bases left between them. Germline values: CDR1 SGHNT, CDR2 YYREEE (reference sequence). There are 16 residues in the CDR3. CDR3 region: CASSPAAGNEAYGYTF. The CDR3 DNA sequence: TGTGCCAGCAGCCCCGCGGCAGGGAATGAAGCTTATGGCTACACCTTC.

The gene calls are TRBV19 and TRBJ2-5, with 10 bases identical to TRBD2. CDR1 LNHDA and CDR2 SQIVND come from the germline V gene (reference sequence). The V segment lost 5 bases and the J segment 5 bases; nucleotides outside the gene matches: 11. This CDR3 spans 16 amino acids. CDR3 sequence reads: CASSDPSGRAGETQYF. The CDR3 DNA sequence: TGTGCCAGTAGTGATCCCAGCGGGAGGGCCGGGGAGACCCAGTACTTC.

The CDR3 here is CASSSTGTVTYEQYF. CDR3 DNA sequence: TGTGCCAGCAGCTCTACCGGGACAGTGACCTACGAGCAGTACTTC. The rearrangement uses TRBV5-4 and TRBJ2-7; 7 bases fit TRBD1. Germline lookup yields CDR1 SGHNT and CDR2 YYREEE (reference sequence). The CDR3 covers 15 residues. V shed 3 bases, J shed 2 bases, and the junction held 8 bases outside the gene matches. Looking up the rest from reference TRBV5-4 and TRBJ2-7 gives the full variable domain: ETGVTQSPTHLIKTRGQQVTLRCSSQSGHNTVSWYQQALGQGPQFIFQYYREEENGRGNFPPRFSGLQFPNYSSELNVNALELDDSALYLCASSSTGTVTYEQYFGPGTRLTVT.

The V gene is TRBV7-2, the J gene TRBJ1-5; the D gene is possibly TRBD1 (5 bases). This CDR3 is built from 14 residues. V was cut by 4 bases and J by 7 bases, with 14 bases left in between. CDR1 and CDR2 (germline): SGHTA, FQGNSA. CDR3 bases: TGTGCCAGCAGCTCTATTCAGGGAAACCAGCCCCAGCATTTT. As protein: CASSSIQGNQPQHF.

The chain has TRBV7-8 and TRBJ1-1; perhaps TRBD1 as D (5 bases). This CDR3 comprises 16 residues. In germline, CDR1 is SGHVS, CDR2 FQNEAQ. V was trimmed by 1 base and J by 5 bases, leaving 17 bases between them. The CDR3 DNA reads TGTGCCAGCAGCTTAGTGGAGTCAGGGATGGGGACTGAAGCTTTCTTT. Translating gives CASSLVESGMGTEAFF.

The gene calls are TRBV27 and TRBJ2-5, with 8 bases identical to TRBD1. Per the germline V gene, CDR1 is MNHEY and CDR2 is SMNVEV (reference sequence). V gave up 2 bases and J gave up 1 base; unmatched junction bases: 3. The CDR3 has 15 residues. CDR3 region: CASSLLGTGQETQYF. The CDR3 bases are TGTGCCAGCAGTTTACTCGGGACAGGCCAAGAGACCCAGTACTTC.

This chain connects TRBV19 to TRBJ2-3, with a weak D call TRBD1 (6 bases). The germline V gene encodes CDR1 LNHDA and CDR2 SQIVND (reference sequence). The CDR3 contains 13 residues. V lost 5 bases to trimming and J lost 1 base, with 7 bases between them. As DNA, the CDR3 is TGTGCCAGTAGTCCAGGGGGCACAGATACGCAGTATTTT. Translation gives CASSPGGTDTQYF. Full variable domain (remainder filled in from reference TRBV19 and TRBJ2-3): DGGITQSPKYLFRKEGQNVTLSCEQNLNHDAMYWYRQDPGQGLRLIYYSQIVNDFQKGDIAEGYSVSREKKESFPLTVTSAQKNPTAFYLCASSPGGTDTQYFGPGTRLTVL.

This clone is deemed medium-sized by its frequency. The chain combines TRBV4-1 with TRBJ2-1; 8 bases align to TRBD1. The CDR3 is 16 residues long. The junction had 10 bases not matched to a gene; V was cut back by 5 bases and J by 4 bases. CDR1 and CDR2 from the germline V gene are MGHRA and YSYEKL. The CDR3 loop is CASSSRTGPPYNEQFF. CDR3 in DNA: TGCGCCAGCAGCTCCCGGACAGGGCCACCTTACAATGAGCAGTTCTTC.

The chain recombines TRBV7-9 with TRBJ2-7, with D unclear. The CDR3 contains 11 residues. Trimming took 4 bases from V and 3 from J, leaving 4 bases between them. Germline CDR1 and CDR2: SEHNR and FQNEAQ (reference sequence). CDR3 amino acids: CASSSYYEQYF. CDR3 sequence (DNA): TGTGCCAGCAGCTCTTACTACGAGCAGTACTTC.

The gene calls are TRBV29-1 and TRBJ1-2; D ambiguous. Trimming took off 3 bases at V and 7 bases at J, with 3 bases between the two ends. CDR3 length: 9 residues. CDR1 and CDR2 from the germline V gene are SQVTM and ANQGSEA. The CDR3 region has the DNA TGCAGCGTTGACGGTGGCTACACCTTC. This gives the protein CSVDGGYTF.